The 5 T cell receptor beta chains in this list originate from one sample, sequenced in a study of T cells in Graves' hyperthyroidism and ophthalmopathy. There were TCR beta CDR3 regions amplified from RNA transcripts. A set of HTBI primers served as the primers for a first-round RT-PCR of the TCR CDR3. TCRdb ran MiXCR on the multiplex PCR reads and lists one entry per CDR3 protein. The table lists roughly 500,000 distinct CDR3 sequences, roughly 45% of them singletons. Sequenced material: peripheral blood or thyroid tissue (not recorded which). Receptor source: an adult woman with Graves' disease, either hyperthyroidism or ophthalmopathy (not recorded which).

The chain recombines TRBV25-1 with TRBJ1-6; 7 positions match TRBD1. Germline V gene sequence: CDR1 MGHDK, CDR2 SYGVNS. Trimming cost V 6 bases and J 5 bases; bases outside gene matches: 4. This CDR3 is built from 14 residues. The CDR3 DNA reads TGTGCCAGCAGGGGACAGTACGATAATTCACCCCTCCACTTT. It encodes CASRGQYDNSPLHF.

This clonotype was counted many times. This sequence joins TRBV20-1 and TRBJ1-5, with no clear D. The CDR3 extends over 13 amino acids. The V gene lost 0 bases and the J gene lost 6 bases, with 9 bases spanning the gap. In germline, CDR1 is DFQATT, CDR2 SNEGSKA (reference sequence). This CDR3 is CSARDEGGQPQHF. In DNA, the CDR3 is TGCAGTGCTAGAGATGAAGGCGGTCAGCCCCAGCATTTT.

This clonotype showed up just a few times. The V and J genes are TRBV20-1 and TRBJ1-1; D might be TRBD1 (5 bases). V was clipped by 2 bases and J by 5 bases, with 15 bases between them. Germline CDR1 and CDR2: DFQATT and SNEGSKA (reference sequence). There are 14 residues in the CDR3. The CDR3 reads CSARSGQGETEAFF. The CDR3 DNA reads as TGCAGTGCTAGAAGTGGGCAGGGTGAGACTGAAGCTTTCTTT.

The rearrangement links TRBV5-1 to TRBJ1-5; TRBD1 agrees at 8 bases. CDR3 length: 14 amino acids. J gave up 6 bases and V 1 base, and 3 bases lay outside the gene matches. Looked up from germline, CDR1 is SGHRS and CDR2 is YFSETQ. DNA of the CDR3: TGCGCCAGCAGCTTGAAAGGGACAGGTCAGCCCCAGCATTTT. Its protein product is CASSLKGTGQPQHF.

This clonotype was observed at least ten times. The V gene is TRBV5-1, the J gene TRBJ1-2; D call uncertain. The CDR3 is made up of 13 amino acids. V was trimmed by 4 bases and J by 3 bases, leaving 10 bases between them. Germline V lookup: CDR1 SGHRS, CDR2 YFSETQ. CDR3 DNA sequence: TGCGCCAGCAGCAGGGTTGAGGACTATGGCTACACCTTC. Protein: CASSRVEDYGYTF.